The rows below give T cell receptor beta chains drawn from one sample of a study of OX40 agonist ivuxolimab in advanced cancers. Clones were sequenced by immunoSEQ multiplex PCR, and TCRdb holds only the in-frame ones, with some missing. The profile shows about 22,000 clones, approximately 83% of them singletons. The sequences come from CD4+ or CD8+ T cells sorted from blood, collected in a trial of the OX40 agonist ivuxolimab. The receptors were gathered from an adult with an advanced solid tumor such as melanoma, head and neck, liver or kidney cancer. The CDR3 runs from the conserved cysteine through the conserved F or W. The D gene is left open where the match is weak. Some rows mark clone size as missing; the rest say once, few, many or name a class of expanded clone.

TRBV27	-	-	TRBJ2-7	CASRAGPSSYEQYF	TGTGCCAGCCGTGCGGGCCCGAGCTCCTACGAGCAGTACTTC
TRBV27	TRBD1	once	TRBJ2-7	CASRHRGFSYEQYF	TGTGCCAGCAGGCACAGGGGGTTCTCCTACGAGCAGTACTTC
TRBV27	-	once	TRBJ1-1	CASSLAQGMNTEAFF	TGTGCCAGCAGTTTAGCACAGGGTATGAACACTGAAGCTTTCTTT
TRBV5-1	TRBD2	-	TRBJ2-2	CATFWGTSEPNTGELFF	TGCGCCACCTTTTGGGGGACTAGCGAACCGAACACCGGGGAGCTGTTTTTT
TRBV7-7	-	-	TRBJ2-5	CASSLAWDDQETQYF	TGTGCCAGCAGCTTAGCCTGGGACGACCAAGAGACCCAGTACTTC
TRBV30	-	medium-sized	TRBJ2-5	CAWTITGGPQETQYF	TGTGCCTGGACTATTACCGGGGGGCCACAAGAGACCCAGTACTTC
TRBV5-6	-	-	TRBJ1-6	CASSLISSYNSPLHF	TGTGCCAGCAGCTTGATAAGCTCCTATAATTCACCCCTCCACTTT
TRBV5-1	-	-	TRBJ2-7	CASKLDRLYEQYF	TGCGCCAGCAAATTAGACAGGCTCTACGAGCAGTACTTC
TRBV4-3	-	-	TRBJ2-1	CASSLSESREQFF	TGCGCCAGCAGCCTTTCTGAAAGCAGGGAGCAGTTCTTC
TRBV4-3	TRBD2	-	TRBJ2-1	CASSQDGSGREPSYNEQFF	TGCGCCAGCAGCCAAGATGGAAGCGGGAGGGAACCTTCCTACAATGAGCAGTTCTTC
TRBV25-1	-	-	TRBJ2-2	CASSPSNTGELFF	TGTGCCAGCAGTCCTTCGAACACCGGGGAGCTGTTTTTT
TRBV10-1	-	-	TRBJ2-1	CASSEVSPTGDEQFF	TGCGCCAGCAGTGAGGTCTCCCCTACAGGCGATGAGCAGTTCTTC
TRBV2	TRBD1	-	TRBJ2-7	CASSGTGHYEQYF	TGTGCCAGCAGCGGGACAGGGCACTACGAGCAGTACTTC
TRBV5-6	-	-	TRBJ2-7	CASIGPGQEGPYEQYF	TGTGCCAGCATCGGGCCGGGGCAGGAAGGCCCCTACGAGCAGTACTTC
TRBV9	-	-	TRBJ1-2	CASSVSGDGYTF	TGTGCCAGCAGCGTATCTGGGGATGGCTACACCTTC
TRBV27	TRBD1	-	TRBJ1-1	CASSLSTGGIEAFF	TGTGCCAGCAGTTTATCGACAGGGGGTATTGAGGCTTTCTTT